This passage covers 28 T cell receptor beta chains from one sample sequenced in a study of OX40 agonist ivuxolimab in advanced cancers. Sequencing used immunoSEQ multiplex PCR; TCRdb keeps in-frame clones, though not all of them. Among roughly 86,000 clones, roughly nine tenths were seen once, and the ten largest hold about 2.8%. The sample was CD4+ or CD8+ T cells sorted from blood, taken in a trial of the OX40 agonist ivuxolimab. These receptors were taken from an adult with an advanced solid tumor such as melanoma, head and neck, liver or kidney cancer.

The chain has TRBV6-5 and TRBJ1-2; D is ambiguous. CDR1 MNHEY and CDR2 SVGAGI come from the germline V gene. The V end lost 8 bases, the J end lost 1 base, and 11 bases lay between the germline ends. This CDR3 contains 13 residues. The CDR3 loop is CASVEAVNYGYTF. CDR3 coding DNA: TGTGCCAGCGTCGAGGCAGTTAACTATGGCTACACCTTC.

This chain uses TRBV7-9 with TRBJ1-6; a possible D gene is TRBD1 (5 bases). V was pared by 1 base and J by 9 bases, with 16 bases between. Germline V gene lookup returns CDR1 SEHNR and CDR2 FQNEAQ (reference sequence). The CDR3 is 16 residues long. The CDR3 loop is CASSLEDWGGSSPLHF. The CDR3 DNA reads TGTGCCAGCAGCTTAGAGGATTGGGGCGGCAGTTCACCCCTCCACTTT.

The chain joins TRBV11-2 to TRBJ1-4, with a weak D call TRBD1 (5 bases). CDR1 is SGHAT, CDR2 FQNNGV, per germline. The CDR3 contains 16 residues. V was trimmed by 5 bases and J by 0 bases, leaving 13 bases between them. The CDR3 here is CASSTGGRATNEKLFF. CDR3 sequence (DNA): TGTGCCAGCAGCACCGGGGGGAGGGCAACTAATGAAAAACTGTTTTTT.

The chain links TRBV6-4 to TRBJ2-3, with a weak D call TRBD2 (5 bases). The germline CDR1 and CDR2 sequences are MRHNA and SNTAGT. V shed 6 bases and J shed 5 bases, with 12 bases lying between them. This CDR3 region has 13 residues. The chain's CDR3 is CASSLEAGDTQYF. In nucleotides, the CDR3 is TGTGCCAGCAGCCTAGAGGCGGGAGATACGCAGTATTTT.

The CDR3: CASSREREGNEQFF. CDR3 DNA: TGTGCCAGTAGTAGGGAGCGGGAGGGGAATGAGCAGTTCTTC. The genes are TRBV19 and TRBJ2-1; 10 bases fit TRBD2. The CDR3 sequence is 14 residues long. The germline V gene encodes CDR1 LNHDA and CDR2 SQIVND (reference sequence). J was trimmed by 7 bases and V by 4 bases; bases with no gene match: 4.

This chain links TRBV7-2 with TRBJ1-1; perhaps TRBD1 as D (6 bases). The V and J ends lost 5 bases and 10 bases respectively, with 20 bases between them. CDR3 length: 14 residues. CDR1 and CDR2 (germline): SGHTA, FQGNSA. The CDR3 nucleotides are TGTGCCAGCAGCGTCCTACAGGGAACGAAGAGAGCTTTCTTT. Amino acid sequence: CASSVLQGTKRAFF.

The V gene is TRBV6-1, the J gene TRBJ1-1; D not certain. In germline, CDR1 is MNHNS, CDR2 SASEGT. V was trimmed by 6 bases and J by 0 bases, leaving 14 bases between them. This CDR3 contains 15 residues. The CDR3 DNA sequence: TGTGCCAGCAGGGTCGGGGTTGTAATGAACACTGAAGCTTTCTTT. Protein sequence: CASRVGVVMNTEAFF.

CDR3 coding DNA: TGTGCCAGCACCCAGGGGCCTAGCACAGATACGCAGTATTTT. Amino acids: CASTQGPSTDTQYF. V and J are TRBV5-6 and TRBJ2-3; TRBD1 is a possible D gene (6 bases). Germline CDR1 and CDR2: SGHDT and YYEEEE. The CDR3 runs to 14 residues. V was shortened by 6 bases and J by 0 bases, with 11 bases between the two germline ends.

CDR3 sequence: CASSSRTSGSTSTDTQYF. DNA of the CDR3: TGTGCCAGCAGTTCTCGGACTAGCGGGAGCACCAGCACAGATACGCAGTATTTT. The V and J genes are TRBV11-3 and TRBJ2-3; 13 bases are a match to TRBD2. V trimming: 6 bases; J trimming: 0 bases; junction bases outside the gene matches: 9. The CDR3 extends over 18 amino acids. Germline CDR1 and CDR2: SGHNT and YENEEA. Looking up the rest from reference TRBV11-3 and TRBJ2-3 gives the full variable domain: EAGVVQSPRYKIIEKKQPVAFWCNPISGHNTLYWYLQNLGQGPELLIRYENEEAVDDSQLPKDRFSAERLKGVDSTLKIQPAELGDSAVYLCASSSRTSGSTSTDTQYFGPGTRLTVL.

The chain joins TRBV6-1 to TRBJ1-2; 9 bases map to TRBD1. The germline CDR1 and CDR2 sequences are MNHNS and SASEGT. The CDR3 loop spans 13 amino acids. V lost 3 bases, J lost 8 bases, and 4 bases stayed unmatched. The CDR3 loop is CASSESGTGGYTF. DNA of the CDR3: TGTGCCAGCAGTGAGAGTGGGACAGGGGGCTACACCTTC.

This chain connects TRBV28 to TRBJ1-2; TRBD1 matches at 9 bases. CDR3 length: 14 amino acids. V gave up 8 bases and J gave up 3 bases; unmatched junction bases: 7. Germline values: CDR1 MDHEN, CDR2 SYDVKM. CDR3 amino acids: CASGTGYGDYGYTF. The CDR3 DNA reads as TGTGCCAGCGGGACAGGGTATGGGGACTATGGCTACACCTTC.

V is TRBV5-4 and J is TRBJ1-5; 7 nucleotides agree with TRBD1. In germline, CDR1 is SGHNT, CDR2 YYREEE (reference sequence). V was clipped by 3 bases and J by 7 bases; unmatched bases: 7. This CDR3 contains 14 residues. DNA of the CDR3: TGTGCCAGCAGCTCACAGGGGACTTTACAGCCCCAGCATTTT. It translates to CASSSQGTLQPQHF.

The count of this clone is one. The chain combines TRBV5-1 with TRBJ2-2; 8 bases map to TRBD2. The trim removed 0 bases at V and 3 bases at J, leaving 4 bases unmatched. The V gene's germline CDR1 is SGHRS and CDR2 YFSETQ. This CDR3 region has 16 residues. The CDR3 is CASSLALADYTGELFF. The CDR3 DNA sequence: TGCGCCAGCAGCTTGGCACTAGCGGACTACACCGGGGAGCTGTTTTTT.

V is TRBV7-2 and J is TRBJ1-1, with D perhaps matching TRBD1 (5 bases). V was shortened by 1 base and J by 6 bases, with 9 bases between the two germline ends. CDR3 size: 13 residues. Germline lookup yields CDR1 SGHTA and CDR2 FQGNSA. This CDR3 is CASSLVGRPEAFF. The CDR3 DNA is TGTGCCAGCAGCTTAGTGGGGCGCCCTGAAGCTTTCTTT.

This rearrangement joins TRBV4-1 to TRBJ2-3; TRBD2 matches at 12 bases. J was trimmed by 8 bases and V by 1 base; bases with no gene match: 16. This CDR3 spans 19 amino acids. Germline V gives CDR1 MGHRA, CDR2 YSYEKL. This CDR3 reads CASSQADAVTSGRRGTQYF. In DNA form, the CDR3 reads TGCGCCAGCAGCCAAGCCGACGCCGTTACTAGCGGGAGGCGAGGTACGCAGTATTTT.

The gene calls are TRBV6-1 and TRBJ1-2; D uncertain. V shed 11 bases and J shed 7 bases, with 20 bases lying between them. Germline assignment: CDR1 MNHNS and CDR2 SASEGT. The length of the CDR3 is 13 residues. The CDR3 nucleotides are TGTGCCGGGAGAAGCGGAGGGATAATTGGCTACACCTTC. It yields the protein CAGRSGGIIGYTF.

The V gene is TRBV6-6, the J gene TRBJ1-3; 7 bases map to TRBD1. This CDR3 has 15 amino acids. V shed 0 bases and J 3 bases; nucleotides not matched to a gene: 2. Germline CDR1 is MNHNY and CDR2 is SVGAGI (reference sequence). The CDR3 DNA is TGTGCCAGCAGTTACTCAGGGGGCTTTGGAAACACCATATATTTT. This codes for CASSYSGGFGNTIYF.

The J gene is TRBJ1-1, the V gene TRBV6-6; D is uncertain. The CDR3 runs 10 residues. Deletions cut 8 bases from V and 8 bases from J, with 9 bases between. The germline gives CDR1 MNHNY, CDR2 SVGAGI (reference sequence). In DNA, the CDR3 is TGTGCCAGCCGCAGGCAGGAAGCTTTCTTT. It codes for CASRRQEAFF.

J is TRBJ2-5 and V is TRBV20-1; the D gene could be TRBD1 or TRBD2 (5 bases each). The V gene lost 3 bases and the J gene lost 11 bases, with 13 bases spanning the gap. The V gene's germline CDR1 is DFQATT and CDR2 SNEGSKA (reference sequence). The length of the CDR3 is 11 residues. The CDR3: CSASFGAAQYF. The CDR3 coding sequence is TGCAGTGCTAGTTTCGGGGCTGCTCAGTACTTC.

The V and J genes are TRBV6-6 and TRBJ1-2; D might be TRBD1 (5 bases). The CDR3 length is 14 residues. Germline loops: CDR1 MNHNY, CDR2 SVGAGI (reference sequence). Trimming left V 2 bases short and J 0 bases short, with 7 bases between. CDR3 sequence: CASSYDRANYGYTF. The CDR3 DNA follows: TGTGCCAGCAGTTACGACAGAGCTAACTATGGCTACACCTTC.

The rearrangement links TRBV18 to TRBJ2-7; 7 bases fit TRBD1. Germline V lookup: CDR1 KGHSH, CDR2 LQKENI. J gave up 6 bases and V 3 bases, and 11 bases lay outside the gene matches. CDR3 size: 15 residues. DNA of the CDR3: TGTGCCAGCTCACCGGTGGCAGGGGGAGAAGGCGAGCAGTACTTC. It is translated as CASSPVAGGEGEQYF.

The rearrangement uses TRBV11-2 and TRBJ2-3; D might be TRBD2 (6 bases). The CDR3 is made up of 16 amino acids. V was pared by 2 bases and J by 2 bases, with 14 bases between. CDR1 is SGHAT and CDR2 is FQNNGV in the germline V gene. In DNA form, the CDR3 reads TGTGCCAGCAGCTTACCCCCCGCGGGGACCACAGATACGCAGTATTTT. It specifies CASSLPPAGTTDTQYF.

The chain employs TRBV27 and TRBJ1-2; D not certain. The CDR3 is 13 residues long. The germline V and J ends were trimmed by 3 bases and 2 bases, with 7 bases remaining between them. Germline CDR1 is MNHEY and CDR2 is SMNVEV (reference sequence). This CDR3 is CASSFTLNYGYTF. Written as DNA, the CDR3 is TGTGCCAGCAGTTTTACTTTGAACTATGGCTACACCTTC.

The V call is TRBV2, the J call TRBJ2-1; no reliable D call. V gave up 6 bases and J gave up 4 bases, with 16 bases separating them. Germline V gene data show CDR1 as SNHLY and CDR2 as FYNNEI. CDR3 size: 15 residues. The DNA for the CDR3 is TGTGCCAGCAGGAAGGCCGAAGACCCGTACAATGAGCAGTTCTTC. This codes for CASRKAEDPYNEQFF.

The chain links TRBV6-6 to TRBJ2-7, with a weak D call TRBD1 (6 bases). From germline, CDR1 is MNHNY and CDR2 SVGAGI (reference sequence). Trimming removed 6 bases from V and 5 bases from J, with 11 bases in between. CDR3 length: 12 amino acids. CDR3: CASRTQGDEQYF. DNA for the CDR3: TGTGCCAGCAGAACACAGGGAGACGAGCAGTACTTC.

The genes are TRBV5-6 and TRBJ2-7; 7 bases fit TRBD1. V dropped 3 bases and J dropped 6; count of bases not matched to a gene: 12. The CDR3 contains 15 residues. CDR1 is SGHDT, CDR2 YYEEEE, per germline. Here the CDR3 DNA reads TGTGCCAGCAGCTGGCTAGACAGGGACCACCTCGAGCAGTACTTC. This translates into CASSWLDRDHLEQYF. The complete variable domain, with remaining parts taken from reference TRBV5-6 and TRBJ2-7, reads DAGVTQSPTHLIKTRGQQVTLRCSPKSGHDTVSWYQQALGQGPQFIFQYYEEEERQRGNFPDRFSGHQFPNYSSELNVNALLLGDSALYLCASSWLDRDHLEQYFGPGTRLTVT.

Here the CDR3 reads CASSLGVAGANVLTF. The CDR3, as DNA: TGCGCCAGCAGCTTGGGGGTTGCTGGGGCCAACGTCCTGACTTTC. The V call is TRBV5-1, the J call TRBJ2-6, with D unresolved. V lost 0 bases and J lost 2, with 6 bases in between. Germline V gene data show CDR1 as SGHRS and CDR2 as YFSETQ. The CDR3 is 15 amino acids.

V gene TRBV11-3 combines with J gene TRBJ2-7, with a weak D call TRBD1 (8 bases). CDR3 length: 15 amino acids. Per germline, CDR1 SGHNT and CDR2 YENEEA. V was shortened by 4 bases and J by 5 bases, with 18 bases between the two germline ends. CDR3 sequence: CASSSAGQGGDEQYF. The CDR3 DNA follows: TGTGCCAGCAGCTCCGCCGGACAGGGAGGGGACGAGCAGTACTTC. Together with reference TRBV11-3 and TRBJ2-7, the CDR3 gives the full variable domain: EAGVVQSPRYKIIEKKQPVAFWCNPISGHNTLYWYLQNLGQGPELLIRYENEEAVDDSQLPKDRFSAERLKGVDSTLKIQPAELGDSAVYLCASSSAGQGGDEQYFGPGTRLTVT.